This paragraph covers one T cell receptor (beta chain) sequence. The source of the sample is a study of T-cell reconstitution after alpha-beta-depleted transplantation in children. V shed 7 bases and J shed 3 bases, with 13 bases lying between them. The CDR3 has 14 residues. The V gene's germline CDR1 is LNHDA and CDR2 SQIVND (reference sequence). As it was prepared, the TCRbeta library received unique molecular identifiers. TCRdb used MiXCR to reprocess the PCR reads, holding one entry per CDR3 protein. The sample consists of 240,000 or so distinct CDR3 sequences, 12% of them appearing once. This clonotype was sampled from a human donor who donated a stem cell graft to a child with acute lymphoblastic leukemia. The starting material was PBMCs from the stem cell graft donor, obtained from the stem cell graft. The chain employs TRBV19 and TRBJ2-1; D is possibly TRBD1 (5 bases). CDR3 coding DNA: TGTGCCAGTACCCCTGGCGGACACTACAATGAGCAGTTCTTC. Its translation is CASTPGGHYNEQFF.